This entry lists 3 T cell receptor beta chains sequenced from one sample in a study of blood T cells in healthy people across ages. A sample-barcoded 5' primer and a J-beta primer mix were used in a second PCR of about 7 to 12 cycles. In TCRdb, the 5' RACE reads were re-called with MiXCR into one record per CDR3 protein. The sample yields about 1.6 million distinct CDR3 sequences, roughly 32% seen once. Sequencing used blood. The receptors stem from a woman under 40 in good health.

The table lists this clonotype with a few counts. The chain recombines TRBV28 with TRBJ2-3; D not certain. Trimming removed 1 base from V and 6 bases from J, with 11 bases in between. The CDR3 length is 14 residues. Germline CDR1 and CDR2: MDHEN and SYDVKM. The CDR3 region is CASSLLALADTQYF. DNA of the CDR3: TGTGCCAGCAGTTTATTAGCCCTTGCCGATACGCAGTATTTT.

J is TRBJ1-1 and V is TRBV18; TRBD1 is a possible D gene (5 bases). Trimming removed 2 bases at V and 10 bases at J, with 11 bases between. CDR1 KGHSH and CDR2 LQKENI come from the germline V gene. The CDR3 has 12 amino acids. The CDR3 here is CASSPGAGLAFF. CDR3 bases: TGTGCCAGCTCACCAGGGGCAGGCTTAGCTTTCTTT.

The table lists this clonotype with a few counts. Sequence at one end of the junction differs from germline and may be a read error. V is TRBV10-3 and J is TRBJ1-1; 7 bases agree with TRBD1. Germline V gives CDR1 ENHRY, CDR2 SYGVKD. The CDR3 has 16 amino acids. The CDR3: CAISESETGPNAEAFF. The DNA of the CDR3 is TGTGCCATCAGTGAATCCGAGACAGGGCCGAACGCTGAAGCTTTCTTT.